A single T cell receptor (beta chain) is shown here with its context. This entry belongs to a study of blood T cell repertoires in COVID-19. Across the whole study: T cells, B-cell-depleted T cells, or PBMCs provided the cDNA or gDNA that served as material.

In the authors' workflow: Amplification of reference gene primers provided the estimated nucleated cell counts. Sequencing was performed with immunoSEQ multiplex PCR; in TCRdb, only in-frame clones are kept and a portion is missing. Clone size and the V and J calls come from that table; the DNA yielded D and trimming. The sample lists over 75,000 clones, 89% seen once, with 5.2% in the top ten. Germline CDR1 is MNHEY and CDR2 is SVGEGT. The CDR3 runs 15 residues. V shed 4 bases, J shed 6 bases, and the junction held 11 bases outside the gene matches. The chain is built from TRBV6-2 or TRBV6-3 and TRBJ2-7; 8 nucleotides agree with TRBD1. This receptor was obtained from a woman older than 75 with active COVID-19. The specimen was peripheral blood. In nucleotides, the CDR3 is TGTGCCAGCAGTTTCCTCCGGGCAGGGGGCAGCGAGCAGTACTTC. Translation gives CASSFLRAGGSEQYF.